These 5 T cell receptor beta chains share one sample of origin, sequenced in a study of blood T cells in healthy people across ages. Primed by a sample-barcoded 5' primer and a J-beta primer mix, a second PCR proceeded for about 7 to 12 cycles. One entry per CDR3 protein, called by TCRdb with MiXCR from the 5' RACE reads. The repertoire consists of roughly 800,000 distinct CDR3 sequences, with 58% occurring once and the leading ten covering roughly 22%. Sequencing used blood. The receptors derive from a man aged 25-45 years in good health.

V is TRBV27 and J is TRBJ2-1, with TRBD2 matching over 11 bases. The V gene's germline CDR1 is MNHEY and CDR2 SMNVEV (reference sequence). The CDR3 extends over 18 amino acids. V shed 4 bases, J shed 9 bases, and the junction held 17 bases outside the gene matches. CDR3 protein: CASSSSLLLAGVLVEQFF. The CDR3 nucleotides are TGTGCCAGCAGTTCCTCGCTCCTACTAGCGGGAGTATTAGTTGAGCAGTTCTTC.

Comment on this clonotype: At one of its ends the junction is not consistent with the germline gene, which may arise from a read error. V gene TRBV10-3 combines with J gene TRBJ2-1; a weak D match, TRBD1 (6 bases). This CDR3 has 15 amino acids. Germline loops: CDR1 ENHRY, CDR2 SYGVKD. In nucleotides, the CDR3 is TGTGCCGTCAGACCCGGGACACCGCACCTCAATGAGCAGTTCTTC. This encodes CAVRPGTPHLNEQFF.

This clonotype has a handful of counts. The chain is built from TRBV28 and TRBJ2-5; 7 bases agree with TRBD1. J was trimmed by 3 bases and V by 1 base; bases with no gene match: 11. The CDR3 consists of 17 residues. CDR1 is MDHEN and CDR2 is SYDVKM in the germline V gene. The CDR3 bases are TGTGCCAGCAGTTTATTAAACAGGGGCCCTATTGAAGAGACCCAGTACTTC. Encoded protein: CASSLLNRGPIEETQYF.

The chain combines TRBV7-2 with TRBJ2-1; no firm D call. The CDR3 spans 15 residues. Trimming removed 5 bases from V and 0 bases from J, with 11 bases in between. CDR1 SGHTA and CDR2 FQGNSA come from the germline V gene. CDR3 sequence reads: CASSDGWNSYNEQFF. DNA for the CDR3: TGTGCCAGCAGCGACGGTTGGAACTCCTACAATGAGCAGTTCTTC.

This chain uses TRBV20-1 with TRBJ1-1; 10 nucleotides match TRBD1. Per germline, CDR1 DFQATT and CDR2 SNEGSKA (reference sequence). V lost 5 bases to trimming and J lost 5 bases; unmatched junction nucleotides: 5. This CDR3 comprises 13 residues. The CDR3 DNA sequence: TGCAGTGCTGAGGGACAGGGGACGACTGAAGCTTTCTTT. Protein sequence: CSAEGQGTTEAFF.